Below, one T cell receptor beta chain is given with its context. This clone was picked up one time. What this receptor recognizes is not known. Base qualities are not provided; no much larger clone lies one nucleotide away. The data belong to a study of technical replicates of blood from several donors (dated by TCRdb to between 2016 and 2019). Libraries were made using the immunoSEQ multiplex PCR assay. TCRdb obtained this table from immuneACCESS and retained in-frame rearrangements with V and J assigned. These tables miss some clones; where compared with another copy, unresolved V genes account for less than half of the shortfall, and the remainder is unexplained. The sample records 50,000 to 55,000 clones, 70% to 90% of which are singletons. The ten top clones hold less than 6.5% of the sample. The specimen sequenced was PBMCs. This sequence was found in a human donor in good health. Some clones in this sample may be carry-over from other donors' samples.

CDR3 loop: CASSDESSSDTQYF. In nucleotide form, the sequence is TGTGCCAGCAGTGACGAGAGTTCCTCAGATACGCAGTATTTT. The chain was built from TRBV25-1 and TRBJ2-3; too little of a D gene remains to name it. Inclusive of the bounding cysteine and phenylalanine, the CDR3 is 14 residues long. Kept here is only the CDR3 DNA, which spans 42 bases and is read in frame from base 1. CDR1 is given as MGHDK and CDR2 as SYGVNS, both from the germline V gene. The trim is 3 bases for V and 4 bases for J, with a gap of 11 bases between the germline ends.